These 18 T cell receptor beta chains were sequenced from one sample in a study of shared clonotypes between healthy human individuals. TCRdb's copy holds only in-frame clones and misses some; the assay was immunoSEQ multiplex PCR. The sample lists under 750,000 clones, roughly two thirds seen once, with over 1.5% in the top ten. Sample: memory CD4+ T cells sorted from blood. Subset denoted: CD45RA-negative fraction. All receptors derive from a woman aged 25 to 39 in good health.

The chain couples TRBV4-2 to TRBJ1-4; TRBD1 might be the D (6 bases). Germline V gene data show CDR1 as LGHNA and CDR2 as YNFKEQ. V was trimmed by 0 bases and J by 5 bases, leaving 10 bases between them. The CDR3 runs to 15 residues. The CDR3 region has the DNA TGTGCCAGCAGCCAAGAGCGGGGGCGGAATGAAAAACTGTTTTTT. As protein: CASSQERGRNEKLFF.

The genes are TRBV30 and TRBJ1-1; 9 nucleotides match TRBD1. After removal of 4 bases from V and 2 bases from J, the junction contained 8 bases not matched to a gene. From germline, CDR1 is GTSNPN and CDR2 SVGIG (reference sequence). This CDR3 is built from 15 residues. CDR3 residues: CAWTGQGVENTEAFF. The DNA of the CDR3 is TGTGCCTGGACGGGACAGGGAGTGGAAAACACTGAAGCTTTCTTT. Variable domain in full (rest from reference TRBV30 and TRBJ1-1): SQTIHQWPATLVQPVGSPLSLECTVEGTSNPNLYWYRQAAGRGLQLLFYSVGIGQISSEVPQNLSASRPQDRQFILSSKKLLLSDSGFYLCAWTGQGVENTEAFFGQGTRLTVV.

This clone was seen a handful of times. The rearrangement joins TRBV5-1 to TRBJ2-3; weak D call: TRBD1 (6 bases). The V gene lost 4 bases and the J gene lost 6 bases, with 15 bases spanning the gap. Germline V gene data show CDR1 as SGHRS and CDR2 as YFSETQ. CDR3 length: 14 amino acids. The CDR3 is CASSPGTILDTQYF. CDR3 bases: TGCGCCAGCAGCCCTGGGACAATTCTTGATACGCAGTATTTT.

The chain recombines TRBV28 with TRBJ1-5; D call uncertain. Per the germline V gene, CDR1 is MDHEN and CDR2 is SYDVKM. The CDR3 loop spans 17 amino acids. V lost 6 bases to trimming and J lost 0 bases, with 18 bases between them. The DNA of the CDR3 is TGTGCCAGCAGCAAAACGAAGGACCCCTTTAGCAATCAGCCCCAGCATTTT. It is translated as CASSKTKDPFSNQPQHF.

As concerns this clone: Germline is not matched at one junction end, which may reflect a read error. V is TRBV6-5 and J is TRBJ2-7; unclear D gene. The CDR3 length is 8 residues. CDR1 is MNHEY, CDR2 SVGAGI, per germline. CDR3: CASSPGDF. CDR3 in DNA: TGTGCCAGCAGTCCAGGTGATTTC.

V usage is TRBV2 and J usage is TRBJ1-2; D is perhaps TRBD1 (5 bases). The CDR3 contains 13 residues. V lost 10 bases and J 3 bases, leaving 15 bases between the germline ends. CDR1 is SNHLY, CDR2 FYNNEI, per germline. CDR3 coding DNA: TGTGCCAACCTGGCAGGGAACCACTATGGCTACACCTTC. Protein sequence: CANLAGNHYGYTF.

This clone was counted between two and nine times. The rearrangement links TRBV27 to TRBJ1-5; no definite D call. This CDR3 contains 13 residues. The ends were cut back, 3 bases at V and 4 bases at J, with 7 bases in the middle. The germline V gene encodes CDR1 MNHEY and CDR2 SMNVEV (reference sequence). The CDR3 bases are TGTGCCAGCAGTTTTGATCTGAATCAGCCCCAGCATTTT. It encodes CASSFDLNQPQHF.

The chain joins TRBV4-1 to TRBJ2-7; possible D gene TRBD2, 6 bases. V gave up 2 bases and J gave up 1 base, with 12 bases separating them. The CDR3 is made up of 15 amino acids. The V gene's germline CDR1 is MGHRA and CDR2 YSYEKL. This CDR3 reads CASSQLPGTSYEQYF. The CDR3 region has the DNA TGCGCCAGCAGCCAACTCCCCGGGACTTCCTACGAGCAGTACTTC.

The chain employs TRBV15 and TRBJ2-3; 7 nucleotides line up with TRBD2. The CDR3 has 18 amino acids. V trimming: 1 base; J trimming: 1 base; junction bases outside the gene matches: 11. CDR1 and CDR2 from the germline V gene are LNHNV and YYDKDF (reference sequence). CDR3 residues: CATSRGEGSGFGTDTQYF. CDR3 DNA sequence: TGTGCCACCAGCAGAGGGGAGGGGTCGGGCTTCGGCACAGATACGCAGTATTTT.

The chain links TRBV5-1 to TRBJ2-1, with D unresolved. Germline CDR1 is SGHRS and CDR2 is YFSETQ. Trimming cost V 0 bases and J 5 bases, with 6 bases left between them. This CDR3 region has 13 residues. CDR3 in amino acids: CASSLVANNEQFF. The DNA of the CDR3 is TGCGCCAGCAGCTTGGTTGCTAACAATGAGCAGTTCTTC.

There are a few counts of this clone. V usage is TRBV18 and J usage is TRBJ1-1; D possibly corresponds to TRBD1 (6 bases). Per germline, CDR1 KGHSH and CDR2 LQKENI. V was pared by 0 bases and J by 4 bases, with 12 bases between. CDR3 length equals 15 residues. CDR3 residues: CASSPPSGASTEAFF. As DNA, the CDR3 is TGTGCCAGCTCACCACCGTCGGGGGCGAGCACTGAAGCTTTCTTT. The full variable domain, in which reference TRBV18 and TRBJ1-1 provide the parts outside the CDR3, is NAGVMQNPRHLVRRRGQEARLRCSPMKGHSHVYWYRQLPEEGLKFMVYLQKENIIDESGMPKERFSAEFPKEGPSILRIQQVVRGDSAAYFCASSPPSGASTEAFFGQGTRLTVV.

Written as DNA, the CDR3 is TGTGCCAGCAGAGGAAGCGGGAGCGCTTACAATGAGCAGTTCTTC. Translated: CASRGSGSAYNEQFF. The V and J genes are TRBV6-1 and TRBJ2-1; 8 bases are a match to TRBD2. Germline V gene data show CDR1 as MNHNS and CDR2 as SASEGT. V gave up 6 bases and J gave up 4 bases; unmatched junction bases: 8. CDR3 length equals 15 residues.

Only one count was recorded for this clone. The chain couples TRBV5-4 to TRBJ2-5; D may match TRBD1 or TRBD2 (5 bases each). The CDR3 has 15 amino acids. Trimming took 4 bases from V and 5 from J, leaving 18 bases between them. CDR1 and CDR2 from the germline V gene are SGHNT and YYREEE (reference sequence). The CDR3 coding sequence is TGTGCCAGCAGCCCGGGGCCACAGCCTCTGGAGACCCAGTACTTC. This gives the protein CASSPGPQPLETQYF.

This clone has just one count. J is TRBJ1-1 and V is TRBV5-6, with no clear D. Trimming took 0 bases from V and 5 from J, leaving 5 bases between them. In germline, CDR1 is SGHDT, CDR2 YYEEEE. The CDR3 is 12 amino acids. The CDR3 loop is CASSLGITEAFF. DNA of the CDR3: TGTGCCAGCAGCTTGGGGATTACTGAAGCTTTCTTT. The full variable domain, in which reference TRBV5-6 and TRBJ1-1 provide the parts outside the CDR3, is DAGVTQSPTHLIKTRGQQVTLRCSPKSGHDTVSWYQQALGQGPQFIFQYYEEEERQRGNFPDRFSGHQFPNYSSELNVNALLLGDSALYLCASSLGITEAFFGQGTRLTVV.

This clone was observed at least ten times. This rearrangement joins TRBV6-5 to TRBJ1-3; no definite D call. The V gene's germline CDR1 is MNHEY and CDR2 SVGAGI. V lost 7 bases and J 3 bases, leaving 13 bases between the germline ends. CDR3 length: 14 amino acids. CDR3 DNA sequence: TGTGCCAGCACCCCCCGGGGTTTTGGAAACACCATATATTTT. It translates to CASTPRGFGNTIYF.

This clone is a singleton in its sample. A read error may produce the germline difference seen at one junction end. V gene TRBV10-3 combines with J gene TRBJ2-1, with D hard to call. Germline CDR1 ENHRY, CDR2 SYGVKD. The CDR3 totals 17 residues. CDR3 in DNA: TGTTCCATCAGTGGGGTTGCGATCCAAGGCGCCTACAATGAGCAGTTCTTC. Protein product: CSISGVAIQGAYNEQFF.

Details on this clone: A far larger clone is only one base removed, so a read error is likely. The chain is built from TRBV27 and TRBJ1-4, with 8 bases identical to TRBD1. The CDR3 runs 15 residues. Losses at the gene ends were 5 bases for V and 8 bases for J; bases not matched to a gene: 10. Germline loops: CDR1 MNHEY, CDR2 SMNVEV (reference sequence). The CDR3 sequence is CASSTQGAFVEKLFF. The DNA for the CDR3 is TGTGCCAGCAGTACTCAGGGGGCGTTTGTAGAAAAACTGTTTTTT.

The chain combines TRBV11-2 with TRBJ2-6, with TRBD1 matching over 9 bases. The CDR3 loop spans 19 amino acids. V was clipped by 2 bases and J by 2 bases; unmatched bases: 10. CDR1 and CDR2 from the germline V gene are SGHAT and FQNNGV. CDR3 in DNA: TGTGCCAGCAGCTTATTGTTGGGGGACAGGGTGGCTGGGGCCAACGTCCTGACTTTC. Protein: CASSLLLGDRVAGANVLTF.